Included here is one TCR beta chain sequence, with context. Other nucleotide sequences in the sample specify the same CDR3. Generated by immunoSEQ multiplex PCR, the TCRdb table keeps only in-frame clones and is missing some. This table has 65,000 to 80,000 clones, 88% appearing once. Germline CDR1 and CDR2: SGHAT and FQNNGV. CDR3 length: 13 residues. Trimming pared 5 bases from V and 1 base from J, leaving 8 bases between. The data derive from a study of T cell responses to AZD1222 COVID-19 vaccine. The sequenced sample was peripheral blood, obtained 28 days after the second dose of the MenACWY control vaccine. This TCR was recovered from an adult who received the MenACWY meningococcal vaccine as a control. The V gene is TRBV11-2, the J gene TRBJ1-1; D remains ambiguous. This CDR3 reads CASSLEGNTEAFF. CDR3 in DNA: TGTGCCAGCAGCCTCGAAGGGAACACTGAAGCTTTCTTT.